This T cell receptor (beta chain) came from a study of blood T cell repertoires in COVID-19 (dated by TCRdb to 2018 to 2020). Context from the whole study: Collaborator samples came from the United States, Italy and Spain and covered acute and convalescent phases of COVID-19. The prospective study material was composed of cDNA or gDNA derived from T cells, B-cell-depleted T cells, or PBMCs. Deeply sampled blood TCRbeta repertoires from subjects exposed to, actively infected with, or recovered from COVID-19 were included in the dataset. The repertoires were released in a freely available public database meant as a resource for research on the immune response to SARS-CoV-2. The samples were drawn from the first 160 participants of the ongoing ImmuneRACE study and from 1,254 subjects provided by 6 global collaborators. Nearly every sample came with metadata listing a de-identified subject ID, COVID-19 status, age in years and sex. HLA class I and class II types, where available, came from metadata supplied by the sample provider rather than from assay-based typing. Overall study outcomes, separate from this receptor: The amount of clinical and demographic metadata varied by source and participant and was provided uncurated.

The immunoSEQ Assay, a bias-controlled multiplex PCR, was used to amplify TCRbeta CDR3 regions from genomic DNA. Turning to the authors' computational methods: Nucleated cell counts per sample were estimated from amplification of reference gene primers within the assay. To quantify the absolute abundance of each unique TCRbeta CDR3 rearrangement, sequence reads were collapsed and filtered. For each sample, productive Simpson clonality was calculated by taking the square root of Simpson's diversity index across productive rearrangements. TCRdb took over this immuneACCESS table, retaining in-frame rearrangements with V and J assigned. Such tables are incomplete; in checked studies, under half of the missing clones stem from an unresolved V gene, and the remainder is unexplained. The V and J calls and clone size come from that table; D and trimming were worked out from the DNA. The sample includes some 48,000 clones, with almost 80% observed a single time. In total, the top ten clones hold about 5% of the sample.

Enrolling through a virtual design, the prospective study's participants ranged in age from roughly 18 to 95 years and lived across about two dozen United States geographic areas. To assign participants to cohorts, the prospective study relied on clinical history that participants themselves reported in a screening survey and a study questionnaire. In the prospective study, mobile phlebotomists collected whole blood, serum and a nasopharyngeal or oropharyngeal swab from each participant. Participants in the prospective study had the option to provide additional blood draws and questionnaires over a roughly 2-month period. Before DNA extraction, blood samples from the prospective study were shipped at room temperature or frozen. Points on this clone: This clone's antigen is unknown. The record has no base qualities; no much larger clone is one base away.

CDR3 length: 14 amino acids, cysteine to phenylalanine. Only the CDR3 region is kept as DNA, spanning 42 bases read in frame from base 1. The CDR1 and CDR2 encoded by the germline V gene (reference sequence) are SGHAT and FQDESV. From V the trimming removes 5 bases and from J it removes 2 bases, while the gene matches leave 1 base of the junction unaccounted for. This receptor was identified in a woman aged 50 to 60 with acute COVID-19. Sequenced: PBMCs or T cells enriched from blood (not recorded which). This receptor chain uses TRBV11-1 and TRBJ1-2, and 11 junction bases match TRBD1. For the CDR3, the sequence is CASSRDRGNYGYTF. The sequence in DNA is TGTGCCAGCAGCCGGGACAGGGGGAACTATGGCTACACCTTC.